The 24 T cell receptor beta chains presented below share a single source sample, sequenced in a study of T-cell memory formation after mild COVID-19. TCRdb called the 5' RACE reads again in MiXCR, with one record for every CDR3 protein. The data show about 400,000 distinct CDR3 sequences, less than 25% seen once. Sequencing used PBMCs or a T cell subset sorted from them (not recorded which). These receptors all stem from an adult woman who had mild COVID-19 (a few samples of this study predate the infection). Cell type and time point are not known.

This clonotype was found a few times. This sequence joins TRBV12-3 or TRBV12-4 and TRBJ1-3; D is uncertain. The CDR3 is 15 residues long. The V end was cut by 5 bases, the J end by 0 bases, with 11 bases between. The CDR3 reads CASSPRSGSGNTIYF. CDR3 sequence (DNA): TGTGCCAGCAGTCCCCGGTCGGGCTCTGGAAACACCATATATTTT.

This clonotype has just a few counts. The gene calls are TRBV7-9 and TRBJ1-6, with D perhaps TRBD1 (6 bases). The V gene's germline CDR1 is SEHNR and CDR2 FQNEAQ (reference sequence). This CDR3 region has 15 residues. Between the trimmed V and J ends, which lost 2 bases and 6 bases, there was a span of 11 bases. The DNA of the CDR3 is TGTGCCAGCAGCTTAAACAGGGACTTTAATTCACCCCTCCACTTT. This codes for CASSLNRDFNSPLHF.

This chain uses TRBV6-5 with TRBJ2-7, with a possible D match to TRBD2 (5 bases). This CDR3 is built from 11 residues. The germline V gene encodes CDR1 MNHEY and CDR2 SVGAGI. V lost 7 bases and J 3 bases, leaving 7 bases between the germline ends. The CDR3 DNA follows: TGTGCCAGCATTGAGGGCTACGAGCAGTACTTC. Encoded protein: CASIEGYEQYF.

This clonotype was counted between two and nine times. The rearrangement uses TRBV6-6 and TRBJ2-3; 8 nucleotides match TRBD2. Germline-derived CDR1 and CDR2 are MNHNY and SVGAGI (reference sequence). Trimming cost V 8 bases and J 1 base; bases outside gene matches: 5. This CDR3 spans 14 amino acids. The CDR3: CASLSGDRTDTQYF. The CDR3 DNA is TGTGCCAGCCTTAGCGGGGACCGCACAGATACGCAGTATTTT.

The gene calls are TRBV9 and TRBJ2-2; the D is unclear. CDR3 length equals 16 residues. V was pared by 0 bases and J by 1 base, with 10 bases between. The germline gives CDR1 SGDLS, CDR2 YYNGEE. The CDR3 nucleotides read TGTGCCAGCAGCGTAGGGCCAGACTGGAACACCGGGGAGCTGTTTTTT. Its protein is CASSVGPDWNTGELFF.

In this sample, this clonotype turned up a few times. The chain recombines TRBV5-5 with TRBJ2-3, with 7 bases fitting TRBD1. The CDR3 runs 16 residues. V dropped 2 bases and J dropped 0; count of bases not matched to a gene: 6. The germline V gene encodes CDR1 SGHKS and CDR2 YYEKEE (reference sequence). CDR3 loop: CASSLRQGSSTDTQYF. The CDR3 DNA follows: TGTGCCAGCAGCTTACGACAGGGATCTAGCACAGATACGCAGTATTTT.

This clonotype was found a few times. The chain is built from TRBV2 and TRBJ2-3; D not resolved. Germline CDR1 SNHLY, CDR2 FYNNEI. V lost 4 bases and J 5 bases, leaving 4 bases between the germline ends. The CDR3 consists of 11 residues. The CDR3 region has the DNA TGTGCCAGCAGTGCGAAAGATACGCAGTATTTT. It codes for CASSAKDTQYF. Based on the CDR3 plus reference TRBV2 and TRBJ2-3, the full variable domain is EPEVTQTPSHQVTQMGQEVILRCVPISNHLYFYWYRQILGQKVEFLVSFYNNEISEKSEIFDDQFSVERPDGSNFTLKIRSTKLEDSAMYFCASSAKDTQYFGPGTRLTVL.

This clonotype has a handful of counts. The CDR3 DNA reads TGTGCCAGCAGCTTAGCGGACAGGGCCGCTAACTATGGCTACACCTTC. As protein: CASSLADRAANYGYTF. The gene calls are TRBV7-2 and TRBJ1-2; 8 nucleotides match TRBD1. The trim removed 0 bases at V and 0 bases at J, leaving 3 bases unmatched. This CDR3 comprises 16 residues. Germline V gives CDR1 SGHTA, CDR2 FQGNSA.

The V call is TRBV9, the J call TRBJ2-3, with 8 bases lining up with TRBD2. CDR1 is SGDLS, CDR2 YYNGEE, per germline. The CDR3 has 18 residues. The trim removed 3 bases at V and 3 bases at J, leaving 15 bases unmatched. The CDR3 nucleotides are TGTGCCAGCAGCGGCCCCCGGGGGGGGAAACCCTTTACAGATACGCAGTATTTT. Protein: CASSGPRGGKPFTDTQYF. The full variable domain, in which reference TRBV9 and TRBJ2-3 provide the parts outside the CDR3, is DSGVTQTPKHLITATGQRVTLRCSPRSGDLSVYWYQQSLDQGLQFLIQYYNGEERAKGNILERFSAQQFPDLHSELNLSSLELGDSALYFCASSGPRGGKPFTDTQYFGPGTRLTVL.

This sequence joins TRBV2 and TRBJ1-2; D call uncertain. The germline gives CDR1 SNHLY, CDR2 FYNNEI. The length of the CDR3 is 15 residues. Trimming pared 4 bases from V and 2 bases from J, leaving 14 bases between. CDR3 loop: CASSARTGANYGYTF. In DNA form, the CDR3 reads TGTGCCAGCAGTGCTCGGACGGGCGCGAACTATGGCTACACCTTC.

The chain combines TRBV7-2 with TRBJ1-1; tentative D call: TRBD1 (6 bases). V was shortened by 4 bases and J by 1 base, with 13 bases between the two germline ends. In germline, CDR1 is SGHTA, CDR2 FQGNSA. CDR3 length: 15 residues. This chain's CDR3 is CASSWQGHKNTEAFF. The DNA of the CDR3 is TGTGCCAGCAGCTGGCAGGGACACAAGAACACTGAAGCTTTCTTT.

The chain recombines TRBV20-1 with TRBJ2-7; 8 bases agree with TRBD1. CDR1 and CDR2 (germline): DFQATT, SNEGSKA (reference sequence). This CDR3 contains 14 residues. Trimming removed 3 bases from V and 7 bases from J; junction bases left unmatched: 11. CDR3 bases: TGCAGTGCTAGTAGCCAGGGGGCTTTGAGGGAGCAGTACTTC. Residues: CSASSQGALREQYF.

The CDR3 nucleotides read TGTGCCAGCAGCCCGGACAACTATGGCTACACCTTC. Translation gives CASSPDNYGYTF. The chain combines TRBV12-3 or TRBV12-4 with TRBJ1-2, with D uncertain. Deletions cut 6 bases from V and 2 bases from J, with 7 bases between. CDR3 size: 12 residues.

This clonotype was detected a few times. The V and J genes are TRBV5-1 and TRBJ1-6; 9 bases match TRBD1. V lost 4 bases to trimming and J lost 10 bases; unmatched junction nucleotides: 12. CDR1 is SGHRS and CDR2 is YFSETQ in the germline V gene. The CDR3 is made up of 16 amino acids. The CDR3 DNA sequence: TGCGCCAGCAGCGTGGTAGCCGGGACAGGGCTCTCACCCCTCCACTTT. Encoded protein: CASSVVAGTGLSPLHF.

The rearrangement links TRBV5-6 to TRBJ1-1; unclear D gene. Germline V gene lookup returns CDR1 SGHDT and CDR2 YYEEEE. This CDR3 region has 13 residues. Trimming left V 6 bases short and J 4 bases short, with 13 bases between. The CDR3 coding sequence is TGTGCCAGCATCCGCCGCGGGAGCACTGAAGCTTTCTTT. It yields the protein CASIRRGSTEAFF.

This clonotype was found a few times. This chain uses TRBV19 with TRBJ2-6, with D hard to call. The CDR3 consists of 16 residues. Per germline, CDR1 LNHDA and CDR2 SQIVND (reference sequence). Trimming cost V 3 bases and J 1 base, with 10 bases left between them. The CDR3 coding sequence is TGTGCCAGTAGTATTCAATTCGGGTCTGGGGCCAACGTCCTGACTTTC. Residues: CASSIQFGSGANVLTF.

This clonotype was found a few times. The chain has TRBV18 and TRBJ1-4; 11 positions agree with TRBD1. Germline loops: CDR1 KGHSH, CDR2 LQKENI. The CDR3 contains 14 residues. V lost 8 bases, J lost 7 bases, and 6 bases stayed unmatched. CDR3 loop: CASQKDRGPEKLFF. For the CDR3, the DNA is TGTGCCAGCCAAAAGGACAGGGGGCCTGAAAAACTGTTTTTT.

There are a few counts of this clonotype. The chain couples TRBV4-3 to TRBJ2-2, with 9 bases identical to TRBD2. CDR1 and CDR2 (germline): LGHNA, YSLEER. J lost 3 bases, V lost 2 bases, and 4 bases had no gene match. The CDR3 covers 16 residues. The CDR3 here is CASSQLAGSYTGELFF. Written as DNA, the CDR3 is TGCGCCAGCAGCCAACTAGCGGGATCCTACACCGGGGAGCTGTTTTTT.

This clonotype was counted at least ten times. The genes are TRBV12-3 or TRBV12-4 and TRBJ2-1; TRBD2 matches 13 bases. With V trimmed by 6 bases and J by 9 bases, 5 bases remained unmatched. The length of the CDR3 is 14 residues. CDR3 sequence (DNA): TGTGCCAGCAGCGACGGACTAGCGGGGGTTGAGCAGTTCTTC. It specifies CASSDGLAGVEQFF.

CDR3 loop: CASSVDWTSTYEQYF. CDR3 sequence (DNA): TGTGCCAGCAGCGTCGATTGGACTTCGACCTACGAGCAGTACTTC. The J gene is TRBJ2-7, the V gene TRBV9, with D perhaps TRBD2 (5 bases). Trimming left V 2 bases short and J 2 bases short, with 14 bases between. Per the germline V gene, CDR1 is SGDLS and CDR2 is YYNGEE. CDR3 length equals 15 residues.

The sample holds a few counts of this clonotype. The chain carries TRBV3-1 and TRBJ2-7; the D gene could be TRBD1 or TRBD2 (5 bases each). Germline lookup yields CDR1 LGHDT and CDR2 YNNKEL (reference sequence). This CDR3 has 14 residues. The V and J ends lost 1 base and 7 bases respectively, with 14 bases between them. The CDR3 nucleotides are TGTGCCAGCAGCCAAGGGGACCTAAAGGGGGAGCAGTACTTC. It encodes CASSQGDLKGEQYF.

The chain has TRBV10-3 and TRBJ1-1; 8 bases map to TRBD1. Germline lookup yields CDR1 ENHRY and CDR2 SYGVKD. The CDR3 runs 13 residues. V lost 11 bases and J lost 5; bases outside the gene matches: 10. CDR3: CAVGQGGRTEAFF. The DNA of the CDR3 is TGTGCCGTTGGACAGGGAGGTAGGACTGAAGCTTTCTTT.

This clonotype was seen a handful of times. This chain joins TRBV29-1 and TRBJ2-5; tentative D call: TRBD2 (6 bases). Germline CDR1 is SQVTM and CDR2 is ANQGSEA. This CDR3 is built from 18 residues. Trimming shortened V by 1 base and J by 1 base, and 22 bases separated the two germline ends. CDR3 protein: CSVEGQGMWRERQETQYF. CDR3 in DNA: TGCAGCGTTGAAGGTCAGGGTATGTGGAGGGAGCGCCAAGAGACCCAGTACTTC.

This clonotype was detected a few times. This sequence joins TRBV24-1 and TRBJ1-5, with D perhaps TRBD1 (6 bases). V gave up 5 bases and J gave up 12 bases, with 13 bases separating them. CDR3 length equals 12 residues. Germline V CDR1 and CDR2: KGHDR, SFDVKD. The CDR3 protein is CATSAPGGGQHF. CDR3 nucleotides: TGTGCCACCAGTGCACCTGGAGGGGGCCAGCATTTT.